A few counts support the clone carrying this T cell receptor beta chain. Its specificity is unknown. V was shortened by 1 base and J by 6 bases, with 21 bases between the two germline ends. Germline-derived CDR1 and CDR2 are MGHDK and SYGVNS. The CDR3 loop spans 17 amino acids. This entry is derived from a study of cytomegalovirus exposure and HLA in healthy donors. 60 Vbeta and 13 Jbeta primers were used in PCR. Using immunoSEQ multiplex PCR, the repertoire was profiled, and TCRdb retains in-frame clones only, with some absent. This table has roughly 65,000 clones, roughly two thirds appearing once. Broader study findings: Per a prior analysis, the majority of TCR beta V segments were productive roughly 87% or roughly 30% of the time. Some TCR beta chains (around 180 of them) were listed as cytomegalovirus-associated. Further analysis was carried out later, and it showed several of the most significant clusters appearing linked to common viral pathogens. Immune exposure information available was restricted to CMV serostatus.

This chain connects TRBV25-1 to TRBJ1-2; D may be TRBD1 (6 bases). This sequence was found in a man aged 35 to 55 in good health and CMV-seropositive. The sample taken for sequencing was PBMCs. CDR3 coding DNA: TGTGCCAGCAGTGAATGGGGAAGAGGACAGAAACTGCATGGCTACACCTTC. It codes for CASSEWGRGQKLHGYTF.